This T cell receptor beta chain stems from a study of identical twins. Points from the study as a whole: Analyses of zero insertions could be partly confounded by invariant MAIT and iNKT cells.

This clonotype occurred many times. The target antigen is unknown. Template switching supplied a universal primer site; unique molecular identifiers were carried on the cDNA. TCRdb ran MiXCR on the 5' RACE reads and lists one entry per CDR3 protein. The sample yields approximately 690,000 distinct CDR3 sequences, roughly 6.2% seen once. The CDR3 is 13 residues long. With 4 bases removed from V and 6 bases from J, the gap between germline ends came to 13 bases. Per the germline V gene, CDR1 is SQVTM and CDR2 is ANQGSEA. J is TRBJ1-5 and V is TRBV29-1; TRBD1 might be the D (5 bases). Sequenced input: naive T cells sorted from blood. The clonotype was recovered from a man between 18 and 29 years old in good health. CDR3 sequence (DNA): TGCAGCGTTGGGGGCATGGATGGTCAGCCCCAGCATTTT. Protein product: CSVGGMDGQPQHF.